The clone carrying this T cell receptor beta chain showed up just a few times. Its antigen is not known. TCRdb re-derived calls from the 5' RACE reads in MiXCR, one entry per CDR3 protein. The sample holds about 660,000 distinct CDR3 sequences, roughly 8% seen once. The data belong to a study of identical twins. The study's findings and limits: It was out-of-frame TCR alpha sharing in monozygotic twins that models underestimated.

In every case, the donor was a healthy Caucasian. CDR1 is MNHEY and CDR2 is SVGEGT in the germline V gene. The CDR3 contains 14 residues. Trimming took 5 bases from V and 4 from J, leaving 14 bases between them. These same data were also listed under a study on yellow fever vaccine responses in identical twins. This second report adds: Twins' vaccine T cell responses were reported to seem partly convergent and partly personalized.

The clonotype was recovered from a woman aged 18 to 35 in good health. Sequenced sample: PBMCs. This chain connects TRBV6-2 or TRBV6-3 to TRBJ1-1; unclear D gene. In nucleotides, the CDR3 is TGTGCCAGCAGTCCCTTTATCGGATCCACTGAAGCTTTCTTT. Protein: CASSPFIGSTEAFF.